These 8 T cell receptor beta chains originate from one sample sequenced in a study of OX40 agonist ivuxolimab in advanced cancers. Method: immunoSEQ multiplex PCR; TCRdb's copy keeps in-frame clones and lacks some. The data show about 86,000 clones, with around 88% seen just once and about 1.3% held by the top ten. Sequences were derived from CD4+ or CD8+ T cells sorted from blood, sampled in a trial of the OX40 agonist ivuxolimab. These receptors came from an adult with an advanced solid tumor such as melanoma, head and neck, liver or kidney cancer.

The chain uses TRBV28 and TRBJ2-5; maybe TRBD2 (6 bases). The germline V gene encodes CDR1 MDHEN and CDR2 SYDVKM. V lost 2 bases, J lost 2 bases, and 6 bases lay in between. This CDR3 comprises 13 residues. Here the CDR3 reads CASSLGTQETQYF. The CDR3 DNA is TGTGCCAGCAGTTTAGGGACTCAAGAGACCCAGTACTTC.

V gene TRBV27 combines with J gene TRBJ1-1, with no clear D. The CDR3 length is 13 residues. With 5 bases removed from V and 7 bases from J, the gap between germline ends came to 14 bases. CDR1 is MNHEY and CDR2 is SMNVEV in the germline V gene (reference sequence). The DNA for the CDR3 is TGTGCCAGCAGTCCGCGCCCAGGATTTGAAGCTTTCTTT. Translating it yields CASSPRPGFEAFF.

The J gene is TRBJ1-2, the V gene TRBV6-1; D not resolved. The CDR3 runs 13 residues. From germline, CDR1 is MNHNS and CDR2 SASEGT. Trimming took off 3 bases at V and 10 bases at J, with 15 bases between the two ends. CDR3 DNA sequence: TGTGCCAGCAGTGAGGGGTCCGGGCAGACCTACACCTTC. Translating gives CASSEGSGQTYTF.

The J gene is TRBJ1-5, the V gene TRBV6-1; 10 bases agree with TRBD1. The ends lost 3 bases at V and 5 bases at J; junction bases unmatched: 4. This CDR3 comprises 15 residues. Looked up from germline, CDR1 is MNHNS and CDR2 is SASEGT. CDR3 sequence reads: CASSERGTGDQPQHF. The CDR3 DNA sequence: TGTGCCAGCAGTGAGAGAGGGACAGGGGATCAGCCCCAGCATTTT.

This clone was recorded once. The V call is TRBV12-2, the J call TRBJ2-2; the DNA was not compared with TRBD2, the D call given in the table. TRBV12-2 is annotated as a pseudogene. The length of the CDR3 is 16 residues. The CDR3 region is CASRSSGGGNTGELFF. CDR3 sequence (DNA): TGTGCAAGTCGCTCCTCCGGCGGGGGGAACACCGGGGAGCTGTTTTTT.

The chain combines TRBV5-5 with TRBJ1-2; 11 bases match TRBD1. Germline lookup yields CDR1 SGHKS and CDR2 YYEKEE (reference sequence). The CDR3 runs 16 residues. V gave up 3 bases and J gave up 4 bases; unmatched junction bases: 8. This chain's CDR3 is CASSSGQGAFVYGYTF. CDR3 sequence (DNA): TGTGCCAGCAGCTCCGGACAGGGGGCCTTTGTCTATGGCTACACCTTC.

The chain employs TRBV5-8 and TRBJ2-7; no clear D. Germline values: CDR1 SGHTS, CDR2 YDEGEE. This CDR3 is built from 14 residues. V was clipped by 1 base and J by 2 bases, with 10 bases between them. The CDR3 spells CASSLFQLPYEQYF. CDR3 nucleotide sequence: TGTGCCAGCAGCTTGTTCCAGTTGCCCTACGAGCAGTACTTC. The full variable domain, rest sourced from reference TRBV5-8 and TRBJ2-7, is EAGVTQSPTHLIKTRGQQATLRCSPISGHTSVYWYQQALGLGLQFLLWYDEGEERNRGNFPPRFSGRQFPNYSSELNVNALELEDSALYLCASSLFQLPYEQYFGPGTRLTVT.

This chain joins TRBV6-5 and TRBJ1-1; TRBD1 aligns across 10 bases. The CDR3 length is 13 residues. The germline CDR1 and CDR2 sequences are MNHEY and SVGAGI. With V trimmed by 6 bases and J by 5 bases, 3 bases remained unmatched. CDR3 residues: CASRMDRGTEAFF. The DNA of the CDR3 is TGTGCCAGCAGAATGGACAGGGGGACTGAAGCTTTCTTT.